This T cell receptor beta chain comes out of a study of blood T cell repertoires in COVID-19 (dated by TCRdb to 2018 to 2021). About the full investigation: Samples covering the acute and convalescent phases of COVID-19 were provided by collaborators in the United States, Italy and Spain. The samples were drawn from the first 160 participants of the ongoing ImmuneRACE study and from over 950 subjects provided by 6 global collaborators. The material from the prospective study consisted of cDNA or gDNA derived from T cells, B-cell-depleted T cells, or PBMCs. Deeply sampled blood TCRbeta repertoires from subjects exposed to, actively infected with, or recovered from COVID-19 were included in the dataset. The repertoires were released in a freely available public database intended as a resource for research on the immune response to SARS-CoV-2. The sample metadata nearly always contained a de-identified subject ID, COVID-19 status, age in years and sex. Where available, HLA class I and class II types were obtained from metadata supplied by the sample provider rather than from assay-based typing.

Comments on this clone: Its target antigen remains unknown. Within one base of it there is no much larger clone, and no base qualities were kept.

The germline V gene gives CDR1 as MNHEY and CDR2 as SVGAGI. V has 7 bases trimmed and J has 3 bases trimmed; junction bases matching no gene number 8. The cysteine opens and the phenylalanine closes a CDR3 of 14 amino acids. Only the CDR3 DNA stays, 42 bases, in frame from base 1. What the authors observed across the whole study: How much clinical and demographic metadata was included differed by source and by participant, and the metadata was provided uncurated.

TCRbeta CDR3 regions were amplified from genomic DNA by means of the immunoSEQ Assay, a bias-controlled multiplex PCR. On the authors' methods: The number of nucleated cells in each sample was estimated by amplification of reference gene primers within the assay. To quantify the absolute abundance of each unique TCRbeta CDR3 rearrangement, sequence reads were collapsed and filtered. For each sample, productive Simpson clonality was calculated as the square root of Simpson's diversity index across productive rearrangements. The immuneACCESS repertoire file appears here via TCRdb, limited to in-frame rearrangements. These files lack a portion of the clones; in checked studies, under half of the deficit traces to unresolved V genes, and the cause of the others is not known. Clone size and the V and J calls come from that table; the DNA yielded D and trimming. This sample is represented by 250,000 to 350,000 clones; about 89% of them were singletons. The top ten clonotypes cover roughly an eighth of the sample.

Collaborating institutions collected whole blood in K2EDTA tubes following their own protocols. For TCRbeta analysis, collaborators shipped samples as frozen whole blood, isolated PBMCs, or DNA extracted from either of those sample types. This sequence originates from an older woman with acute or convalescent COVID-19. The chain is assembled from TRBV6-5 and TRBJ2-5; 7 junctional bases match TRBD2. Input material: peripheral blood. CDR3 region: CASTPGGGKETQYF. The DNA is as follows: TGTGCCAGCACCCCCGGGGGAGGGAAAGAGACCCAGTACTTC.